This paragraph covers one T cell receptor beta chain sequence. Its target is unknown. These data come from a study of CXCR3-negative and CXCR3-positive naive CD8 T cells. Study conclusions and caveats: Both of the naive subsets showed about the same high diversity, but memory CD8+ cells had much less. Naive CXCR3-positive and CXCR3-negative cells shared similar TRBV-TRBJ usage, unlike memory cells. Partially decreased CXCR3 expression was recorded after cryopreservation, and fresh PBMCs were used in most assays. Between one naive subset and the other, surface CD5 was comparable, and TCR strength was inferred from TRB CDR3 properties.

The germline gives CDR1 SQVTM, CDR2 ANQGSEA. CDR3 length equals 16 residues. The authors made the TRB cDNA libraries by 5' RACE using UMI labels. With the 5' RACE reads reprocessed, TCRdb shows one record per CDR3 protein and no DNA. This sample's table has about 43,000 distinct CDR3 sequences. The receptor was derived from a human donor in good health. Some clones in this sample may be carry-over from other donors' samples. The specimen sequenced was memory CD8+ T cells from blood. V gene TRBV29-1 combines with J gene TRBJ1-2; with no DNA, the TCRdb D assignment of TRBD1 cannot be verified. The CDR3 loop reads CSVGNEGAVGDRGYTF. The whole variable domain, remainder taken from reference TRBV29-1 and TRBJ1-2, is SAVISQKPSRDICQRGTSLTIQCQVDSQVTMMFWYRQQPGQSLTLIATANQGSEATYESGFVIDKFPISRPNLTFSTLTVSNMSPEDSSIYLCSVGNEGAVGDRGYTFGSGTRLTVV.